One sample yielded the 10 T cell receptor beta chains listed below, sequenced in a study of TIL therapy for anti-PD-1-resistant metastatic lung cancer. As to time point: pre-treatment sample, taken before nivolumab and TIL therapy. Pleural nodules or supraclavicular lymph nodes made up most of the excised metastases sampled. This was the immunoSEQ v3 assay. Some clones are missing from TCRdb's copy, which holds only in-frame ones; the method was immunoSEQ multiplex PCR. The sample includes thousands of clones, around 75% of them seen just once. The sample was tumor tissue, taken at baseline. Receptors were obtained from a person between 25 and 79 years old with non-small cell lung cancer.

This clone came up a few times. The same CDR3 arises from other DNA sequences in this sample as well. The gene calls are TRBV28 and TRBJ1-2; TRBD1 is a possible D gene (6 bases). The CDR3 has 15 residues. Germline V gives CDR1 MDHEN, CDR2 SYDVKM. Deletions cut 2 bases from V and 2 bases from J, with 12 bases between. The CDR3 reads CASSLPGHPNYGYTF. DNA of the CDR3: TGTGCCAGCAGTTTACCGGGACATCCCAACTATGGCTACACCTTC.

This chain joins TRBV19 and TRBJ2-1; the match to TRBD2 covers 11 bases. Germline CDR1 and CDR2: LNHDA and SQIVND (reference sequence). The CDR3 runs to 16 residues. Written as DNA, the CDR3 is TGTGCTAGCGGGGGGGACCCGCGCACCTCCTACAATGAGCAGTTCTTC. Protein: CASGGDPRTSYNEQFF.

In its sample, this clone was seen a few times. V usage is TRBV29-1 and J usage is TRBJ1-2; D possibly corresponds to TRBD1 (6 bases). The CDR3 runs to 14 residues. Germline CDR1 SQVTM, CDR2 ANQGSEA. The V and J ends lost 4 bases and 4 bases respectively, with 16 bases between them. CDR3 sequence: CSVGVDSPTYGYTF. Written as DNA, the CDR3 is TGCAGCGTTGGGGTGGACAGCCCGACCTATGGCTACACCTTC.

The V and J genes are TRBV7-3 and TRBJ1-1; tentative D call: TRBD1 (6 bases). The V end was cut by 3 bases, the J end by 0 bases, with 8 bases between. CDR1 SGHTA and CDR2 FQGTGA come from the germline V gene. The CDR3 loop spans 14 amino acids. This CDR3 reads CASSFGQMNTEAFF. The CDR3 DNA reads TGTGCCAGCAGCTTTGGACAGATGAACACTGAAGCTTTCTTT. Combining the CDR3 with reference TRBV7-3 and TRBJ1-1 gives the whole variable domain GAGVSQTPSNKVTEKGKYVELRCDPISGHTALYWYRQSLGQGPEFLIYFQGTGAADDSGLPNDRFFAVRPEGSVSTLKIQRTERGDSAVYLCASSFGQMNTEAFFGQGTRLTVV.

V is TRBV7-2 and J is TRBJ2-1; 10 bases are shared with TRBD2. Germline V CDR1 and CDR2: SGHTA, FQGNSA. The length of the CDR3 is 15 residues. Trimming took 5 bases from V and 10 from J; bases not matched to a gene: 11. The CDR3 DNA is TGTGCCAGCAGCAGAACTAGCGGGAAGTTTAACGAGCAGTTCTTC. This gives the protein CASSRTSGKFNEQFF. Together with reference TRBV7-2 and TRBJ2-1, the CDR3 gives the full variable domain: GAGVSQSPSNKVTEKGKDVELRCDPISGHTALYWYRQSLGQGLEFLIYFQGNSAPDKSGLPSDRFSAERTGGSVSTLTIQRTQQEDSAVYLCASSRTSGKFNEQFFGPGTRLTVL.

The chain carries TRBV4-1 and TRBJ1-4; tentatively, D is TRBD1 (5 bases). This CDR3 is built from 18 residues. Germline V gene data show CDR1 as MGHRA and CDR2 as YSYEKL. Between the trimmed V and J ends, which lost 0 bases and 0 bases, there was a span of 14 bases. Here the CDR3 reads CASSQDRLQGATNEKLFF. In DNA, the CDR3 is TGCGCCAGCAGCCAAGATCGTCTCCAGGGCGCAACTAATGAAAAACTGTTTTTT.

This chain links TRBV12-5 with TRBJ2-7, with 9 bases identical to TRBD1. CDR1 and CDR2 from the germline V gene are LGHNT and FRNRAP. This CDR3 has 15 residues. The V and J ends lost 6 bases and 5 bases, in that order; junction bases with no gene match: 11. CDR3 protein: CASGQTGTGRHEQYF. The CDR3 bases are TGTGCTAGTGGACAAACCGGGACAGGGCGCCACGAGCAGTACTTC.

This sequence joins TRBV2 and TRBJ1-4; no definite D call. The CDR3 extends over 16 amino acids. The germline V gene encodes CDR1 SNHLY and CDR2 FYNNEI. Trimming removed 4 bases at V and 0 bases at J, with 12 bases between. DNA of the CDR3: TGTGCCAGCAGTGTAGCTAACGGGGCAACTAATGAAAAACTGTTTTTT. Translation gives CASSVANGATNEKLFF.

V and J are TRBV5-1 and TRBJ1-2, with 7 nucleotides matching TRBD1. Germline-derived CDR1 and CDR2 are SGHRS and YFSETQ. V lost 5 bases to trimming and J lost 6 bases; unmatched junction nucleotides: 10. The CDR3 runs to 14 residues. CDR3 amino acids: CASSWSGGNDGYTF. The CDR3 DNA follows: TGCGCCAGCAGTTGGTCAGGGGGAAACGATGGCTACACCTTC.

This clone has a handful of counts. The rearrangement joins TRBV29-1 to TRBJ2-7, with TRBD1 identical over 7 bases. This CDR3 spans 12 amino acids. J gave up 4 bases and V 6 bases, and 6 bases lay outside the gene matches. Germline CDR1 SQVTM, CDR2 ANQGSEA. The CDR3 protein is CSVVGGQYEQYF. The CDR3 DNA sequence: TGCAGCGTGGTAGGGGGCCAGTACGAGCAGTACTTC.